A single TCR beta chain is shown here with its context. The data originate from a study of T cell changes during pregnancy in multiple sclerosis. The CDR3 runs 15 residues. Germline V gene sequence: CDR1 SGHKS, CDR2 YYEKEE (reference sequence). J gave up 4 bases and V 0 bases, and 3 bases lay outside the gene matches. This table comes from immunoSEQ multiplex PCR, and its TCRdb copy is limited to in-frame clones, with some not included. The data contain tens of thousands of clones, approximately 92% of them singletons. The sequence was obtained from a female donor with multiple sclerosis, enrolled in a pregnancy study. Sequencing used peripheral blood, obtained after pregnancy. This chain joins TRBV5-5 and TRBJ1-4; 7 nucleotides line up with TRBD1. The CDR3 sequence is CASSLGGQLNEKLFF. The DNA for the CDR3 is TGTGCCAGCAGCTTGGGGGGACAGCTTAATGAAAAACTGTTTTTT.